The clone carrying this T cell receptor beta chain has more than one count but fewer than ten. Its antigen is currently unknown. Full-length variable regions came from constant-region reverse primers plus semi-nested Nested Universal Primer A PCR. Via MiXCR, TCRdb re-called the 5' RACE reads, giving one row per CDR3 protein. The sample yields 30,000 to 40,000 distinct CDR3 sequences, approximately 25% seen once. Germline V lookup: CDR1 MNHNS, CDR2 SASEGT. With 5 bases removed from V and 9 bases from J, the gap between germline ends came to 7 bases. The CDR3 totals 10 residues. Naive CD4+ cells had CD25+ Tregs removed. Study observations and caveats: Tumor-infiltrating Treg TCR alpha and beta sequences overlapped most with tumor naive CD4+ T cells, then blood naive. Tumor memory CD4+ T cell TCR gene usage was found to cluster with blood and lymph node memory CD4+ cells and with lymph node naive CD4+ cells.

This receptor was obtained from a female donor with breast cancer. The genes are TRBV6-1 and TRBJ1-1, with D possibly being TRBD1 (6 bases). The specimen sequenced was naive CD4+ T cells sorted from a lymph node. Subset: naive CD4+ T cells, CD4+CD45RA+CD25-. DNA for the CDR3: TGTGCCAGCAGTACAGGGAAAGCTTTCTTT. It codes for CASSTGKAFF.